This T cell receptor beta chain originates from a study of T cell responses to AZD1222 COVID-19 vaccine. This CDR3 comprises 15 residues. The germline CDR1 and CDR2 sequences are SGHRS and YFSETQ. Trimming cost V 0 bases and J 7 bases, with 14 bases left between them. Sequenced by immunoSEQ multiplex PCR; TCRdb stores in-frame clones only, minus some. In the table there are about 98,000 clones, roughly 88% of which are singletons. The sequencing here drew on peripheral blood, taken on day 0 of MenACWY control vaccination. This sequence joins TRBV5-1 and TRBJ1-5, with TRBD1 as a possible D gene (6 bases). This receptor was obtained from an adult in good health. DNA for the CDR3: TGCGCCAGCAGCTTGGAAGGACAGTTGGGCCAGCCCCAGCATTTT. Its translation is CASSLEGQLGQPQHF.